Listed here are 2 T cell receptor beta chains from one sample, sequenced in a study of blood T cell repertoires in COVID-19. Some clones are missing from TCRdb's copy, which holds only in-frame ones; the method was immunoSEQ multiplex PCR. The sample has fewer than 500,000 clones; 80% to 90% are singletons. Material for sequencing was PBMCs or T cells enriched from blood (not recorded which). These receptors were obtained from a man aged 25 to 45 who had recovered from COVID-19.

This clone was detected once. The chain links TRBV29-1 to TRBJ2-3; no reliable D call. This CDR3 is built from 13 residues. Per the germline V gene, CDR1 is SQVTM and CDR2 is ANQGSEA. Trimming left V 4 bases short and J 2 bases short, with 10 bases between. The CDR3 coding sequence is TGCAGCGTTGTTGGAGTTTACACAGATACGCAGTATTTT. Translated: CSVVGVYTDTQYF.

This chain links TRBV5-6 with TRBJ1-1, with 8 nucleotides matching TRBD1. Germline V lookup: CDR1 SGHDT, CDR2 YYEEEE. The J segment lost 0 bases and the V segment lost 2 bases, leaving 6 bases of the junction unmatched. The CDR3 is 16 residues long. CDR3 in amino acids: CASSFGQGGLNTEAFF. DNA of the CDR3: TGTGCCAGCAGCTTCGGACAGGGCGGACTGAACACTGAAGCTTTCTTT.